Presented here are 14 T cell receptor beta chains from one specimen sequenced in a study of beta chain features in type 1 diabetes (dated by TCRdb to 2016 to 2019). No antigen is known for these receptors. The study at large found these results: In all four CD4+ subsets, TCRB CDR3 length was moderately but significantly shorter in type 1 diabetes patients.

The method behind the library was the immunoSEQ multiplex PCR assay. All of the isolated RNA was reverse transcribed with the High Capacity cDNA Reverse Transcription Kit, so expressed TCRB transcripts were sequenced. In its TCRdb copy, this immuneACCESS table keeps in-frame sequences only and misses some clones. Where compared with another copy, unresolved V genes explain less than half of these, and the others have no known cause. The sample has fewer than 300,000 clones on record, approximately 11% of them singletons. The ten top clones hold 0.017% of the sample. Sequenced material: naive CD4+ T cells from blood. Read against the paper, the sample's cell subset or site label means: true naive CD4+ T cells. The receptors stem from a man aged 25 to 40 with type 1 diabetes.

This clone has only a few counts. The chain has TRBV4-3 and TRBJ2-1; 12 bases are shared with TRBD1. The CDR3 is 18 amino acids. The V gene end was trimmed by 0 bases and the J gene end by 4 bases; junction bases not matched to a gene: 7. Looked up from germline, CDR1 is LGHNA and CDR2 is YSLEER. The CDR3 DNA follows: TGCGCCAGCAGCCAAGATGGCGGGACAGGGGGCTTGTACAATGAGCAGTTCTTC. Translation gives CASSQDGGTGGLYNEQFF.

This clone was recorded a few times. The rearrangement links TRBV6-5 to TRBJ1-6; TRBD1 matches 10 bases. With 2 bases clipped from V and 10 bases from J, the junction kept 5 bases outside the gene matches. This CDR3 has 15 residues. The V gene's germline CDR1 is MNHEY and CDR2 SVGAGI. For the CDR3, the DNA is TGTGCCAGCAGTTACGCGGGACAGGGGAGCTCACCCCTCCACTTT. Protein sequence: CASSYAGQGSSPLHF.

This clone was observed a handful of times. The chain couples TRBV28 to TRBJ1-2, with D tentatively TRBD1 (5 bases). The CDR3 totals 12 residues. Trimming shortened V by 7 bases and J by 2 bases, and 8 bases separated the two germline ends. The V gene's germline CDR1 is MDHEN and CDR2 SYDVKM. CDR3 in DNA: TGTGCCAGCACGGGGGGGAACTATGGCTACACCTTC. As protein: CASTGGNYGYTF.

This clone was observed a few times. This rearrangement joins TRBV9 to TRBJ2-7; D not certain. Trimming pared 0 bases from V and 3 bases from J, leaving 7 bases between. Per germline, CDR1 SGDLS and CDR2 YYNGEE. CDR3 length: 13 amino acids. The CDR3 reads CASSVDQYYEQYF. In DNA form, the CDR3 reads TGTGCCAGCAGCGTAGACCAGTACTACGAGCAGTACTTC.

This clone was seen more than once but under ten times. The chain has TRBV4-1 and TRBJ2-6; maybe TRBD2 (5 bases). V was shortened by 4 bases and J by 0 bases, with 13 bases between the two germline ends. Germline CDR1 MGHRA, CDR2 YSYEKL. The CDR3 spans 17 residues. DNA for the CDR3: TGCGCCAGCAGCCCGGAGCGGTCGCGCTCTGGGGCCAACGTCCTGACTTTC. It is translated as CASSPERSRSGANVLTF.

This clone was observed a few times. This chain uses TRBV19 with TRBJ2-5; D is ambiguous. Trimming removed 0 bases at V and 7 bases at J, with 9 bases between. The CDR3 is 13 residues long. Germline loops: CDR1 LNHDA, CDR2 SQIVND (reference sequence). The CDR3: CASSIDPSWTQYF. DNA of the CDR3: TGTGCCAGTAGTATAGACCCCAGTTGGACCCAGTACTTC.

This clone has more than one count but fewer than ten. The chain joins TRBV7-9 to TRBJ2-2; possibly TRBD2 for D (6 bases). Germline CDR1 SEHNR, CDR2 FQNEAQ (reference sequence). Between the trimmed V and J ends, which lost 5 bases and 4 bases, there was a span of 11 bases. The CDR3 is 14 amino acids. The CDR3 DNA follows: TGTGCCAGCAGCGTGGGGGGAAGCACCGGGGAGCTGTTTTTT. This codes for CASSVGGSTGELFF.

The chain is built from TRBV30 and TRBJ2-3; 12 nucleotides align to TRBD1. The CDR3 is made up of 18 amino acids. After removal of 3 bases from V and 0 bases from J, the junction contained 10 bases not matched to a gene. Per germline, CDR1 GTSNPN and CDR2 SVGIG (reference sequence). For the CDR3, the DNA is TGTGCCTGGAGAGGCCCGGGACAGGGGGCCAAAAGCACAGATACGCAGTATTTT. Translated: CAWRGPGQGAKSTDTQYF.

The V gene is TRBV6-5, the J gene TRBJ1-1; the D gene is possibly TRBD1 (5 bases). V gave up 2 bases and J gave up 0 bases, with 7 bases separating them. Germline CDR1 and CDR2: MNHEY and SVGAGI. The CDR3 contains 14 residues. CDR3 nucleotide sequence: TGTGCCAGCAGTTACGGCAGGGTGAACACTGAAGCTTTCTTT. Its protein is CASSYGRVNTEAFF.

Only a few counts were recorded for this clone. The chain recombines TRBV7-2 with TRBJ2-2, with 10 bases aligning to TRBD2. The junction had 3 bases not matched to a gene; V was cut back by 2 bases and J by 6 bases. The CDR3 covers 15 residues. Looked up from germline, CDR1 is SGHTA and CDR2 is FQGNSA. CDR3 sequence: CASSLSGGASGELFF. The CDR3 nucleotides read TGTGCCAGCAGCTTAAGCGGGGGGGCATCCGGGGAGCTGTTTTTT.

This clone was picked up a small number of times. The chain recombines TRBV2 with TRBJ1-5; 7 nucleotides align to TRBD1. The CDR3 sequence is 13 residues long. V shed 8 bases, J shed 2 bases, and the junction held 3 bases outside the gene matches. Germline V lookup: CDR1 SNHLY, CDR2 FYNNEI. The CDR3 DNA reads TGTGCCAGCGGACAGGAAGGCAATCAGCCCCAGCATTTT. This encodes CASGQEGNQPQHF.

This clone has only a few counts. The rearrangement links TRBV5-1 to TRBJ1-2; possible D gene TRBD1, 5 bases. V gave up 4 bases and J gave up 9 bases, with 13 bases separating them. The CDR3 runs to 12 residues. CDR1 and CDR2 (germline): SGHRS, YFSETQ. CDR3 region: CASSPQGSSYTF. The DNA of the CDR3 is TGCGCCAGCAGCCCCCAGGGATCAAGCTACACCTTC.

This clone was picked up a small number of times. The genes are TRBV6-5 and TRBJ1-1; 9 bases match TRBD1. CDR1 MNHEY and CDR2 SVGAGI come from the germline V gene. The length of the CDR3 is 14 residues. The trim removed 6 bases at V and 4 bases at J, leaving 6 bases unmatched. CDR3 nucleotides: TGTGCCAGCAGCCCCGACAGGGGGGCCACTGAAGCTTTCTTT. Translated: CASSPDRGATEAFF.

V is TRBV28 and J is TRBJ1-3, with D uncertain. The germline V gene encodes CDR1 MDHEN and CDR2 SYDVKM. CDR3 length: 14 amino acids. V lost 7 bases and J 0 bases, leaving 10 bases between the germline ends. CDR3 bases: TGTGCCAGCAAGCGGAGGGACTCTGGAAACACCATATATTTT. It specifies CASKRRDSGNTIYF.